The sequence of this TCR beta chain was determined in a study of blood T cell repertoires in COVID-19. The overall study: The analysed material was cDNA or gDNA that came from T cells, B-cell-depleted T cells, or PBMCs.

Per the authors' pipeline: Counts of nucleated cells, estimated from reference gene primer amplification, were obtained. The table came from immunoSEQ multiplex PCR; TCRdb's copy has only in-frame clones and leaves some out. The DNA was the basis for D and trimming; V, J and clone size are from that table. The sample holds around 28,000 clones, about 85% seen once. The TCR comes from a human donor in a cohort sampled during active COVID-19. The specimen was peripheral blood.

CDR3 nucleotides: TGTGCCAGCAGTGACTCCGGGGGATCGGGCGGGGAGCTGTTTTTT. Translating gives CASSDSGGSGGELFF. This chain links TRBV6-4 with TRBJ2-2; D possibly corresponds to TRBD2 (6 bases). The CDR3 has 15 residues. Germline V gene lookup returns CDR1 MRHNA and CDR2 SNTAGT. Trimming left V 0 bases short and J 7 bases short, with 12 bases between.